The source of this T cell receptor (beta chain) is a study of blood T cell repertoires in COVID-19. The overall study: Collection of acute and convalescent COVID-19 samples took place in the United States, Italy and Spain. T cells, B-cell-depleted T cells, or PBMCs supplied cDNA or gDNA.

This CDR3 is built from 14 residues. V lost 0 bases and J lost 4, with 9 bases in between. Per germline, CDR1 MNHNS and CDR2 SASEGT. Study processing details: Scientists estimated how many nucleated cells there were by amplifying reference gene primers. Clones were sequenced by immunoSEQ multiplex PCR, and TCRdb holds only the in-frame ones, with some missing. V, J and clone size reflect that table, while D and trimming were determined from the DNA. The sample has 95,000 to 120,000 clones; over 80% are singletons. This chain links TRBV6-1 with TRBJ1-1; D may be TRBD1 (5 bases). The sample was peripheral blood. The clonotype originates from a woman between 50 and 59 years old with acute or convalescent COVID-19. The CDR3: CASSEARGGTEAFF. CDR3 nucleotide sequence: TGTGCCAGCAGTGAAGCCCGGGGGGGCACTGAAGCTTTCTTT.